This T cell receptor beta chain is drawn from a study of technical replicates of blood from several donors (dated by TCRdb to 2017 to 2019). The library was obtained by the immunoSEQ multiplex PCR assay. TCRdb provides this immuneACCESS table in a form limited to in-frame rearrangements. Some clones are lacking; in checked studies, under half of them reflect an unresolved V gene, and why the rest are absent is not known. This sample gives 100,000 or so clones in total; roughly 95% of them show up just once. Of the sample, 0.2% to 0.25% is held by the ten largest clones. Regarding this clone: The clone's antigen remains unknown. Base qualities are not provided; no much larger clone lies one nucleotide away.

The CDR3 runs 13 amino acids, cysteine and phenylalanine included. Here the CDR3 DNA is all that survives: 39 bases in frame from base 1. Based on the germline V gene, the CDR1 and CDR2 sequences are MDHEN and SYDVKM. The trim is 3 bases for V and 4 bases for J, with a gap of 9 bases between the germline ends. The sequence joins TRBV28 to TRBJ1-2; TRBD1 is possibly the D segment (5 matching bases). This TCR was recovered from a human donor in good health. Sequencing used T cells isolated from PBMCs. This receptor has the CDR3 CASSFGQGYGYTF. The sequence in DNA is TGTGCCAGCAGTTTTGGGCAGGGCTATGGCTACACCTTC.